This is a list of T cell receptor beta chains from one sample in a study of CD8+CD57+ T cells in acquired aplastic anemia. Each CDR3 protein gets one entry after TCRdb re-called the reads with MiXCR. The table records 62,000 or so distinct CDR3 sequences, under 65% of them present only once. The sequenced material came from sorted CD4+, CD8+, or CD8+CD57+ T cells (not recorded which) from PBMCs. These receptor sequences come from a human donor in good health, serving as a control. CDR3s include the opening cysteine and the closing phenylalanine or tryptophan. The order of the fields is clone size, D gene, J gene, V gene, CDR3 protein, CDR3 DNA. A D gene is named only where the DNA matches it firmly. Clone size, where shown, is once, few, many, or a class for clones that have expanded.

>NA|TRBD2|TRBJ2-7|TRBV25-1
CASSDLAGSYEQYF
TGTGCCAGCAGTGATTTAGCGGGCTCCTACGAGCAGTACTTC
>NA|NA|TRBJ1-2|TRBV7-2
CASTDRTGNYGYTF
TGTGCCAGCACCGATAGGACGGGAAACTATGGCTACACCTTC
>many|TRBD1|TRBJ2-5|TRBV5-1
CASSLAGTGKETQYF
TGCGCCAGCAGCTTGGCCGGGACAGGCAAAGAGACCCAGTACTTC
>many|NA|TRBJ2-1|TRBV7-9
CASSLVLSNEQFF
TGTGCCAGCAGCTTAGTTCTCTCGAATGAGCAGTTCTTC
>NA|NA|TRBJ1-3|TRBV2
CASTPSGNTIYF
TGTGCCAGCACCCCATCAGGAAACACCATATATTTT
>many|NA|TRBJ1-4|TRBV7-9
CASSQYRVDLGKLFF
TGTGCCAGCAGCCAATACAGGGTCGATCTCGGAAAACTGTTTTTT
>NA|TRBD2|TRBJ2-7|TRBV29-1
CSVEGLAGVYEQYF
TGCAGCGTTGAAGGACTAGCGGGAGTCTACGAGCAGTACTTC
>many|TRBD1|TRBJ1-1|TRBV20-1
CSAEVGGERNTEAFF
TGCAGTGCCGAGGTAGGGGGCGAAAGGAACACTGAAGCTTTCTTT
>NA|NA|TRBJ1-2|TRBV7-9
CASSYTQGGYTF
TGTGCCAGCAGTTATACCCAGGGGGGCTACACCTTC
>NA|NA|TRBJ2-3|TRBV9
CASSSPGDGTDTQYF
TGTGCCAGCAGCTCTCCGGGAGACGGCACAGATACGCAGTATTTT
>NA|NA|TRBJ2-3|TRBV7-7
CASSLGGPTDTQYF
TGTGCTAGCAGCCTGGGGGGGCCCACAGATACGCAGTATTTT
>many|NA|TRBJ2-5|TRBV30
CAGTGEETQYF
TGTGCCGGTACAGGAGAAGAGACCCAGTACTTC
>many|NA|TRBJ1-1|TRBV4-1
CASSQVTGSVGEAFF
TGCGCCAGCAGCCAAGTTACAGGGTCGGTAGGTGAAGCTTTCTTT
>NA|NA|TRBJ1-2|TRBV19
CASSKGQANYGYTF
TGTGCCAGTAGTAAGGGACAAGCTAACTATGGCTACACCTTC
>NA|NA|TRBJ2-5|TRBV19
CASRSPGPRQETQYF
TGTGCCAGTAGATCCCCGGGACCCCGGCAAGAGACCCAGTACTTC
>NA|TRBD1|TRBJ1-2|TRBV6-4
CARSDVGPGQGVDGYTF
TGTGCCCGCAGTGACGTGGGGCCGGGACAGGGGGTCGATGGCTACACCTTC
>NA|TRBD1|TRBJ1-3|TRBV4-2
CASSQDLGQISRNAIYF
TGTGCCAGCAGCCAAGATCTGGGACAGATCTCTCGAAACGCCATATATTTT
>medium-sized|NA|TRBJ1-6|TRBV7-2
CASSLAPGIRSPLHF
TGTGCCAGCAGCTTAGCCCCGGGGATAAGATCACCCCTCCACTTT
>few|NA|TRBJ2-1|TRBV30
CAWRESSSPYNEQFF
TGTGCCTGGAGGGAGAGCAGCTCCCCCTACAATGAGCAGTTCTTC
>NA|TRBD1|TRBJ1-5|TRBV2
CASKGRGGNQPQHF
TGTGCCAGCAAGGGCAGGGGGGGCAATCAGCCCCAGCATTTT
>NA|TRBD1|TRBJ2-2|TRBV30
CAWGTGAGTGELFF
TGTGCCTGGGGGACAGGGGCTGGCACCGGGGAGCTGTTTTTT
>NA|TRBD1|TRBJ1-2|TRBV5-6
CASSLGGQGAANYGYTF
TGTGCCAGCAGCTTGGGGGGACAGGGGGCGGCTAACTATGGCTACACCTTC
>medium-sized|NA|TRBJ1-2|TRBV10-2
CASSESAGSYGYTF
TGCGCCAGCAGTGAGTCCGCAGGGTCCTATGGCTACACCTTC
>NA|TRBD2|TRBJ2-7|TRBV7-9
CASSTTSGVEQYF
TGTGCCAGCAGCACGACTAGCGGAGTGGAGCAGTACTTC
>many|TRBD1|TRBJ2-1|TRBV7-9
CASSLSGGSYNEQFF
TGTGCCAGCAGCTTATCAGGGGGCTCCTACAATGAGCAGTTCTTC